This entry lists 15 T cell receptor beta chains sequenced from one sample in a study of read filtering for tumor transcriptome and immune sequencing. Molecular barcoded adaptors covering alpha/delta and beta/gamma chains were used on roughly 400 ng RNA. TCRdb redid the calling of the reads with MiXCR, one entry per CDR3 protein. The repertoire consists of some 130,000 distinct CDR3 sequences, with about an eighth occurring once and the leading ten covering more than 9.5%. Sequencing used a population of CD138-negative cells sorted from bone marrow. The receptors were sampled from a donor at least 40 years old with multiple myeloma.

This clonotype was observed many times. This chain's CDR3 is CAIRGTGELFF. The CDR3 DNA is TGTGCCATCAGGGGTACCGGGGAGCTGTTTTTT. The rearrangement uses TRBV2 and TRBJ2-2, with a possible D match to TRBD1 (6 bases). The ends were cut back, 10 bases at V and 5 bases at J, with 8 bases in the middle. This CDR3 comprises 11 residues. Germline loops: CDR1 SNHLY, CDR2 FYNNEI.

There are many counts of this clonotype. The J gene is TRBJ2-7, the V gene TRBV27, with D tentatively TRBD1 (5 bases). CDR1 is MNHEY, CDR2 SMNVEV, per germline (reference sequence). The CDR3 is made up of 11 amino acids. V was pared by 4 bases and J by 7 bases, with 8 bases between. The CDR3 region has the DNA TGTGCCAGCAGTTCACACAGGGAGCAGTACTTC. Protein sequence: CASSSHREQYF.

This clonotype was seen a few times. The gene calls are TRBV30 and TRBJ2-3; 9 bases are shared with TRBD1. This CDR3 is 15 amino acids long. The V gene's germline CDR1 is GTSNPN and CDR2 SVGIG (reference sequence). V was clipped by 3 bases and J by 4 bases; unmatched bases: 8. CDR3 bases: TGTGCCTGGAGCATCGGACAGGGGAGCTCAGATACGCAGTATTTT. Its protein product is CAWSIGQGSSDTQYF.

This clonotype was observed many times. This chain joins TRBV29-1 and TRBJ2-3, with D perhaps assigned TRBD1 or TRBD2 (5 bases each). CDR3 length: 14 residues. Between the trimmed V and J ends, which lost 5 bases and 5 bases, there was a span of 17 bases. The V gene's germline CDR1 is SQVTM and CDR2 ANQGSEA. The CDR3 reads CSVRQSGPQDTQYF. The CDR3, as DNA: TGCAGCGTTCGACAGTCGGGGCCACAAGATACGCAGTATTTT.

There are many counts of this clonotype. The rearrangement links TRBV6-5 to TRBJ2-1; possibly TRBD1 or TRBD2 for D (5 bases each). V was trimmed by 7 bases and J by 4 bases, leaving 20 bases between them. Germline CDR1 and CDR2: MNHEY and SVGAGI. This CDR3 spans 16 amino acids. The DNA of the CDR3 is TGTGCCAGCACCCCGCCGGGGTGGGGCAAATACAATGAGCAGTTCTTC. It specifies CASTPPGWGKYNEQFF.

This clonotype was seen a handful of times. The DNA of the CDR3 is TGCGCCAGCAGCTCGCTCCGGGAGCACACAGATACGCAGTATTTT. Encoded protein: CASSSLREHTDTQYF. V gene TRBV5-1 combines with J gene TRBJ2-3; D perhaps matches TRBD2 (6 bases). CDR3 length: 15 residues. The V end lost 3 bases, the J end lost 2 bases, and 13 bases lay between the germline ends. Germline V gene data show CDR1 as SGHRS and CDR2 as YFSETQ.

This clonotype occurred many times. The rearrangement links TRBV29-1 to TRBJ2-3, with 12 nucleotides matching TRBD2. V was clipped by 7 bases and J by 5 bases; unmatched bases: 1. The CDR3 contains 12 residues. CDR1 is SQVTM, CDR2 ANQGSEA, per germline. CDR3 residues: CSGGLAGDTQYF. The CDR3 bases are TGCAGCGGGGGACTAGCGGGAGATACGCAGTATTTT.

To note about this clonotype: A much larger clone is a single base away; this may be a read error. This chain joins TRBV29-1 and TRBJ1-1, with 9 bases identical to TRBD1. The ends lost 7 bases at V and 1 base at J; junction bases unmatched: 7. This CDR3 spans 14 amino acids. Germline-derived CDR1 and CDR2 are SQVTM and ANQGSEA. The CDR3 DNA sequence: TGCAGCGGCTACAGGGGGCCCGGGAACACTGAAGCTTTCTTT. It encodes CSGYRGPGNTEAFF.

Points on this clonotype: This may arise from a read error, as a much more abundant clone is one base away. The chain recombines TRBV5-1 with TRBJ1-1, with TRBD1 matching 11 bases. CDR1 and CDR2 (germline): SGHRS, YFSETQ. The CDR3 is made up of 13 amino acids. The CDR3 sequence: CAGSPGTGGVAFF. The DNA of the CDR3 is TGCGCCGGCAGCCCTGGGACAGGGGGAGTGGCTTTCTTT.

The sample holds many counts of this clonotype. The chain carries TRBV10-2 and TRBJ2-3; 12 bases are shared with TRBD2. The ends lost 2 bases at V and 6 bases at J; junction bases unmatched: 9. The germline V gene encodes CDR1 WSHSY and CDR2 SAAADI. The CDR3 is made up of 17 amino acids. The CDR3 sequence is CASSETSTSGGPDTQYF. The CDR3 nucleotides are TGCGCCAGCAGTGAGACGTCGACTAGCGGGGGCCCGGATACGCAGTATTTT.

This clonotype showed up many times. This rearrangement joins TRBV11-2 to TRBJ2-7, with 11 bases matching TRBD1. The V and J ends lost 0 bases and 2 bases, in that order; junction bases with no gene match: 6. Germline V gene lookup returns CDR1 SGHAT and CDR2 FQNNGV. The CDR3 extends over 17 amino acids. CDR3 residues: CASSLERGQGAAYEQYF. In DNA, the CDR3 is TGTGCCAGCAGCTTAGAACGAGGACAGGGGGCAGCCTACGAGCAGTACTTC.

About this clonotype itself: One base away lies a much larger clone, so this may be a sequencing read error. The rearrangement joins TRBV29-1 to TRBJ2-6; D gene unclear. The CDR3 covers 12 residues. The germline V gene encodes CDR1 SQVTM and CDR2 ANQGSEA. The CDR3 sequence: CRAEHGANVLTF. CDR3 in DNA: TGCAGAGCTGAGCATGGGGCCAACGTCCTGACTTTC. Full variable domain (outside the CDR3, taken from reference TRBV29-1 and TRBJ2-6): SAVISQKPSRDICQRGTSLTIQCQVDSQVTMMFWYRQQPGQSLTLIATANQGSEATYESGFVIDKFPISRPNLTFSTLTVSNMSPEDSSIYLCRAEHGANVLTFGAGSRLTVL.

There are many counts of this clonotype. The chain carries TRBV12-3 or TRBV12-4 and TRBJ2-7; either TRBD1 or TRBD2 may fit D (5 bases each). This CDR3 has 14 residues. V dropped 7 bases and J dropped 2 bases, with 15 bases sitting between them. The CDR3 loop reads CASKRGTGPYEQYF. The CDR3 bases are TGTGCCAGCAAGAGGGGAACAGGACCCTACGAGCAGTACTTC.

This clonotype was seen only a few times. The rearrangement uses TRBV7-3 and TRBJ1-2, with D perhaps matching TRBD1 (5 bases). V was trimmed by 2 bases and J by 7 bases, leaving 14 bases between them. The V gene's germline CDR1 is SGHTA and CDR2 FQGTGA. This CDR3 contains 14 residues. DNA of the CDR3: TGTGCCAGCAGCTTATGGGACGGCCTACCTGGCTACACCTTC. Encoded protein: CASSLWDGLPGYTF.

This clonotype showed up many times. This chain links TRBV18 with TRBJ2-5; D may be TRBD1 (6 bases). The CDR3 runs to 15 residues. V was shortened by 5 bases and J by 5 bases, with 18 bases between the two germline ends. The germline CDR1 and CDR2 sequences are KGHSH and LQKENI. CDR3 in amino acids: CASSEDRVGSETQYF. The CDR3 DNA sequence: TGTGCCAGCTCAGAGGACAGAGTCGGTTCGGAGACCCAGTACTTC.